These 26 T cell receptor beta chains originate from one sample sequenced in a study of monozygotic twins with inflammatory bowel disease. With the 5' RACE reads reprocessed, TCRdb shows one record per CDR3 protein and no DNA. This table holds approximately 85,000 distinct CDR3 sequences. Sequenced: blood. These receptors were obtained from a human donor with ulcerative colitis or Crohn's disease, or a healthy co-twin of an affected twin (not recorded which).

CDR3 loop: CASSPWTGKRGNTIYF. This chain uses TRBV12-3 or TRBV12-4 with TRBJ1-3; the TCRdb call, TRBD1, lacks DNA for checking. This CDR3 has 16 residues.

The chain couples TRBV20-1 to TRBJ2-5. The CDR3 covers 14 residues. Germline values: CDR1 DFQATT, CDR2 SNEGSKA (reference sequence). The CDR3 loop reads CSASLNRAQETQYF.

The CDR3 protein is CASSQVWENTEAFF. V usage is TRBV14 and J usage is TRBJ1-1. This CDR3 has 14 amino acids. Germline values: CDR1 SGHDN, CDR2 FVKESK.

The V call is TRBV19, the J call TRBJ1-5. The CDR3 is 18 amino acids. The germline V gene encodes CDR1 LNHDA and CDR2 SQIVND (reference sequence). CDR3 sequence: CASSIAPRLGQNNQPQHF. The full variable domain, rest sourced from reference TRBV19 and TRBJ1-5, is DGGITQSPKYLFRKEGQNVTLSCEQNLNHDAMYWYRQDPGQGLRLIYYSQIVNDFQKGDIAEGYSVSREKKESFPLTVTSAQKNPTAFYLCASSIAPRLGQNNQPQHFGDGTRLSIL.

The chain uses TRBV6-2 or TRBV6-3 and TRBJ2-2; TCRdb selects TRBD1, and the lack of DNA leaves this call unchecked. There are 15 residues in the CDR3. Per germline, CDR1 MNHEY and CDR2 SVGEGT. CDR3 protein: CASSYSKTGPGELFF.

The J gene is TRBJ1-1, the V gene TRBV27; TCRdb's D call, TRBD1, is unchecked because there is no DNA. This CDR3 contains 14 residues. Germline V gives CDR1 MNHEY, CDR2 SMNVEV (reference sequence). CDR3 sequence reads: CASRVGGKNTEAFF.

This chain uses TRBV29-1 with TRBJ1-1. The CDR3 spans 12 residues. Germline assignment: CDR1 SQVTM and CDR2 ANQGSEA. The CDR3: CSVGGGGTEAFF.

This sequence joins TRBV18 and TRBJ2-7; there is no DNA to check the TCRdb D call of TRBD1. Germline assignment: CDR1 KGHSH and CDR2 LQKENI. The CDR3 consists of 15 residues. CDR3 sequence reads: CASSPPNGGDYEQYF.

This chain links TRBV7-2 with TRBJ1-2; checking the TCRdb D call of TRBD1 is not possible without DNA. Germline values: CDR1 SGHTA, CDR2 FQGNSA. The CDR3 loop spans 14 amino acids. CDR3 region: CASSPTGGVNGYTF.

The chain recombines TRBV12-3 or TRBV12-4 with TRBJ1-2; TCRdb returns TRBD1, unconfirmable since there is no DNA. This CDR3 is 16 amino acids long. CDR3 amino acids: CASSLVYRFGDYGYTF.

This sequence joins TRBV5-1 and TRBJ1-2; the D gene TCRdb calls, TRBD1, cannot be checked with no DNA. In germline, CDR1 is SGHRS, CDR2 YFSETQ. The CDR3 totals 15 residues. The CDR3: CASSLYGTGDYGYTF.

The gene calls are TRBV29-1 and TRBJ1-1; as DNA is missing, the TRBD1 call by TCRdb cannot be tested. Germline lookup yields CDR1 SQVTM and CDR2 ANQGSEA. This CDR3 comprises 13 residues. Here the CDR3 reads CSVKTGLNTEAFF.

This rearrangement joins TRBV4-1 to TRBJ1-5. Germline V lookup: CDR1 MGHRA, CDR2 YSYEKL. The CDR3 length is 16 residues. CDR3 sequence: CASSQDYGGVAQPQHF.

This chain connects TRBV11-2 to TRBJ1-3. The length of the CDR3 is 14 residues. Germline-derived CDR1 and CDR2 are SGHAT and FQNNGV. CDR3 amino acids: CASSLGPLRNTIYF.

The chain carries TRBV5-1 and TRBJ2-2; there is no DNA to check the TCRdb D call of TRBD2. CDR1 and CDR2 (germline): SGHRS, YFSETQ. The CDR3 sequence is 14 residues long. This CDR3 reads CASRLAVNTGELFF.

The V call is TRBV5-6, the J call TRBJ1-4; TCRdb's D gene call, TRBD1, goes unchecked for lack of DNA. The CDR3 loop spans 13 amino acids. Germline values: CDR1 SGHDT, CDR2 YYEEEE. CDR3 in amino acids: CASSPVGEEKLFF.

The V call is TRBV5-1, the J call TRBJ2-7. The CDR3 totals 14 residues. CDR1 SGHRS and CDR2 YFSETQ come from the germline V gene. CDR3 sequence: CASSLSTATYEQYF.

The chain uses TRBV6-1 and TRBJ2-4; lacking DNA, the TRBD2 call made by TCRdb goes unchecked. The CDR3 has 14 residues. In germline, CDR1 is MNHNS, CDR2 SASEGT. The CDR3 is CASRGGVAKNIQYF.

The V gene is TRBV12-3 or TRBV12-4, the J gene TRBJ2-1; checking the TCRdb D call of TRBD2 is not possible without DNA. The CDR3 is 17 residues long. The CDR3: CASSPGTSGGSYNEQFF.

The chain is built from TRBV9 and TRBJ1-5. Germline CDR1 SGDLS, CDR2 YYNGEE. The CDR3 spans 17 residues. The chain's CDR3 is CASSVVKGWAVNQPQHF. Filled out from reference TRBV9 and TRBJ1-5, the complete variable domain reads DSGVTQTPKHLITATGQRVTLRCSPRSGDLSVYWYQQSLDQGLQFLIQYYNGEERAKGNILERFSAQQFPDLHSELNLSSLELGDSALYFCASSVVKGWAVNQPQHFGDGTRLSIL.

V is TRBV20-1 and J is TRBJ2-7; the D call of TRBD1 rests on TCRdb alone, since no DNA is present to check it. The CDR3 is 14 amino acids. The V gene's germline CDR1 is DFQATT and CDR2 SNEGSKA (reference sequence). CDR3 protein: CSARVGGTSYEQYF.

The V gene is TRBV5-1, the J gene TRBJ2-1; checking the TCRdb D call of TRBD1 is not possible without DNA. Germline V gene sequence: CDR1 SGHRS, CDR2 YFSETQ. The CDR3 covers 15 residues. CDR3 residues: CASSLSDRIYNEQFF.

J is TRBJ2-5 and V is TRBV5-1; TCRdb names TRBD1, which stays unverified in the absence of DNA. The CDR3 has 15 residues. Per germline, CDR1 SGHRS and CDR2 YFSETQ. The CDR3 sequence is CASSPGQLSQETQYF.

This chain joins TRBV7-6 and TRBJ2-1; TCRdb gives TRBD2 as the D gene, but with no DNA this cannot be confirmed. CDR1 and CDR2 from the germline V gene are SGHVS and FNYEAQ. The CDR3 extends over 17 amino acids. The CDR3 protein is CASSSTAWRGGHNEQFF. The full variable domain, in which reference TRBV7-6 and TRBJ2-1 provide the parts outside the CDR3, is GAGVSQSPRYKVTKRGQDVALRCDPISGHVSLYWYRQALGQGPEFLTYFNYEAQQDKSGLPNDRFSAERPEGSISTLTIQRTEQRDSAMYRCASSSTAWRGGHNEQFFGPGTRLTVL.

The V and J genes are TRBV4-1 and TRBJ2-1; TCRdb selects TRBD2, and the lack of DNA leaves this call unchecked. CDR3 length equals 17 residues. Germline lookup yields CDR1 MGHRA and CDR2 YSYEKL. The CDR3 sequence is CASSHPEGTSGYNEQFF.

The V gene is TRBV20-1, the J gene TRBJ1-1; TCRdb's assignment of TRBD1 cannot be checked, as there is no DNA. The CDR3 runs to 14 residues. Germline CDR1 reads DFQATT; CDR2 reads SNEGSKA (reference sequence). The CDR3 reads CSARGPIVNTEAFF.